Listed below are T cell receptor beta chains from one sample, sequenced in a study of CD8 T cells in ankylosing spondylitis. TCRdb independently ran MiXCR on the 5' RACE reads; one entry per CDR3 protein. The sample carries about 540,000 distinct CDR3 sequences, more than 9.5% recorded once. Source material: blood, either unsorted or a sorted T cell fraction (not recorded which). Every receptor here comes from a male donor with ankylosing spondylitis. CDR3s leave out the opening cysteine and the closing phenylalanine or tryptophan. The D gene is left open where the match is weak.

v_gene	j_gene	d_gene	CDR3aa
TRBV24-1	TRBJ2-1	TRBD1	ATSAPADRAVYNEQF
TRBV29-1	TRBJ2-3	NA	SVLAGTTSTDTQY
TRBV5-1	TRBJ2-1	NA	ASSFGTHYNEQF
TRBV2	TRBJ1-5	NA	ASSGVTFSNQPQH
TRBV20-1	TRBJ1-1	NA	SASRDVNTEAF
TRBV3-1	TRBJ2-1	NA	ASSQGGGGSYNEQF
TRBV20-1	TRBJ1-2	TRBD1	SAIEMDRGSYGYT
TRBV20-1	TRBJ2-1	TRBD2	SARPLTSGTHEQF
TRBV2	TRBJ2-1	NA	ASSEAINEQF
TRBV20-1	TRBJ2-5	NA	SAHGVVETQY
TRBV5-5	TRBJ2-4	NA	ASSLDRNIQY
TRBV12-3/TRBV12-4	TRBJ2-5	TRBD2	ASSFRLAGTETQY
TRBV21-1	TRBJ2-7	NA	ASTPPNHSIPPTYEQY
TRBV5-1	TRBJ2-3	NA	ASSLATGTPSTDTQY
TRBV20-1	TRBJ1-5	TRBD1	SAREGTGVQPQH
TRBV5-4	TRBJ2-2	TRBD2	ASSRPGTNGGELF
TRBV11-2	TRBJ2-1	NA	ASSLHRLGRDHYNEQF
TRBV5-1	TRBJ2-5	TRBD1	ASSMGTGDGETQY
TRBV20-1	TRBJ2-3	NA	SASGARLPAGTDTQY
TRBV12-3/TRBV12-4	TRBJ2-3	NA	ASSLLGSEDTQY
TRBV27	TRBJ1-4	NA	ASSGTAPRGNEKLF
TRBV7-8	TRBJ2-1	TRBD1	ASSSRDRPYNEQF